This T cell receptor (beta chain) was identified in a study of T cell responses to AZD1222 COVID-19 vaccine. Findings and caveats of the study: At study baseline, merely more than 5 AZD1222 recipients were seropositive.

A note on this clone: Antigen specificity is unknown.

The V end lost 0 bases, the J end lost 5 bases, and 14 bases lay between the germline ends. Germline CDR1 and CDR2: SGHKS and YYEKEE (reference sequence). The CDR3 consists of 15 residues. Clones were sequenced by immunoSEQ multiplex PCR, and TCRdb holds only the in-frame ones, with some missing. The table has about 120,000 clones, 90% to 95% seen once. The material sequenced was peripheral blood, taken on day 0 of AZD1222 vaccination. The J gene is TRBJ2-5, the V gene TRBV5-5, with D possibly being TRBD1 (5 bases). This clonotype was obtained from an adult in good health. The CDR3 nucleotides read TGTGCCAGCAGCTTGGTTTCTCAGGGATCGGAGACCCAGTACTTC. It codes for CASSLVSQGSETQYF.